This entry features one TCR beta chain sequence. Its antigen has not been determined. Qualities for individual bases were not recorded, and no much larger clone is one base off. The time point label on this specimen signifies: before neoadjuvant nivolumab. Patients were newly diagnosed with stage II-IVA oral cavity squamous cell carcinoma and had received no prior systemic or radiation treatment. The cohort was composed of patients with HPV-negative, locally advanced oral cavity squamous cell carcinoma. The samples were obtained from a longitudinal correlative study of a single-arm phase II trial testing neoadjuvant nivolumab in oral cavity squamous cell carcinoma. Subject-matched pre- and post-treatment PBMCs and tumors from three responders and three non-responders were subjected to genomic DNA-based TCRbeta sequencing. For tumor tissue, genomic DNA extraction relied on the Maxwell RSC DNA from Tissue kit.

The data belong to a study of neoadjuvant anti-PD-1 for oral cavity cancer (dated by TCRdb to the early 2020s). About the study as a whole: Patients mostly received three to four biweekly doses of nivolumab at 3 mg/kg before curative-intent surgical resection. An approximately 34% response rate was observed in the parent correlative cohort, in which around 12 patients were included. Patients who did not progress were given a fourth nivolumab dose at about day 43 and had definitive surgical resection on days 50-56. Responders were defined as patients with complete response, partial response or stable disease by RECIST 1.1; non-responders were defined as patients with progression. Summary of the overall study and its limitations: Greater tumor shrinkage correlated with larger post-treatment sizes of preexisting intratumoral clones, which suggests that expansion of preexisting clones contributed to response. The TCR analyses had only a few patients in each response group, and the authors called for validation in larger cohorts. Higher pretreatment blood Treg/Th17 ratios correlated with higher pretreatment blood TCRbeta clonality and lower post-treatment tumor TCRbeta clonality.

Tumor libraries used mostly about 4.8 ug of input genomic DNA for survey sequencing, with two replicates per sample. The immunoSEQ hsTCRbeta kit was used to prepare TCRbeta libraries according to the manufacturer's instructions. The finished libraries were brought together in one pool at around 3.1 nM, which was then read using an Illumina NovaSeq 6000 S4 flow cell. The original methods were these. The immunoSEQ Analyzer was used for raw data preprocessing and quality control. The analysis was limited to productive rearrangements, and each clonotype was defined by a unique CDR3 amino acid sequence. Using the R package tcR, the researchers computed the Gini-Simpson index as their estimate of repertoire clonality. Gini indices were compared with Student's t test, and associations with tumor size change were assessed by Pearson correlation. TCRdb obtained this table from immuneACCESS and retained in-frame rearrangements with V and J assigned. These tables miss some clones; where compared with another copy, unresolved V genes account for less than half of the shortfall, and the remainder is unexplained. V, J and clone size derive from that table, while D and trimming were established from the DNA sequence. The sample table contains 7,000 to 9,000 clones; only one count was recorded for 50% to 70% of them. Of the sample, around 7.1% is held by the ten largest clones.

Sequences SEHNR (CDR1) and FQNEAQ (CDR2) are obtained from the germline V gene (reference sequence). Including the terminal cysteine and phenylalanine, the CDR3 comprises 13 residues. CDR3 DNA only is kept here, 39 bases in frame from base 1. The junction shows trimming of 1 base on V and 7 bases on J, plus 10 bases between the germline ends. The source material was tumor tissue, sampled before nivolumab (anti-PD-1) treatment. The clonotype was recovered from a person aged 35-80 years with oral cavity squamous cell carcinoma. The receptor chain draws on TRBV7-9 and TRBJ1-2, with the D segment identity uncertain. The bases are TGTGCCAGCAGCTTAGGTGGGATTAGTGGCTACACCTTC. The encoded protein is CASSLGGISGYTF.